This TCR beta chain originates from a study of shared clonotypes between healthy human individuals. TCRdb's copy holds only in-frame clones and misses some; the assay was immunoSEQ multiplex PCR. The data contain some 790,000 clones, around 70% of them seen just once; the ten biggest clones take up approximately 1.8%. This clonotype was sampled from a woman aged 30 to 39 in good health. The sample comprised memory CD4+ T cells sorted from blood. The subset is: CD45RA-negative fraction.

Here the CDR3 reads CASSPQGRVNEQFF. The CDR3 bases are TGTGCCAGCTCACCACAGGGGCGAGTCAATGAGCAGTTCTTC. The chain carries TRBV18 and TRBJ2-1; D is perhaps TRBD1 (5 bases). Trimming shortened V by 1 base and J by 6 bases, and 10 bases separated the two germline ends. CDR3 size: 14 residues. CDR1 and CDR2 from the germline V gene are KGHSH and LQKENI.